The 31 T cell receptor beta chains below come from one sample, sequenced in a study of T cells in Graves' hyperthyroidism and ophthalmopathy. Amplified regions were TCR beta CDR3 sequences from RNA transcripts. HTBI primers were used for first-round RT-PCR of the TCR CDR3. TCRdb redid the calling of the multiplex PCR reads with MiXCR, one entry per CDR3 protein. The data contain fewer than 700,000 distinct CDR3 sequences, approximately 17% of them seen just once; the ten biggest clones take up around 17%. Specimen: blood. Receptors were obtained from a woman aged 18-29 years with Graves' ophthalmopathy.

The V gene is TRBV5-1, the J gene TRBJ2-2, with TRBD2 matching 8 bases. V lost 6 bases to trimming and J lost 4 bases; unmatched junction nucleotides: 8. The V gene's germline CDR1 is SGHRS and CDR2 YFSETQ. The CDR3 is 15 amino acids. In DNA form, the CDR3 reads TGCGCCAGCACAACGGGAGGGCCGGGCACCGGGGAGCTGTTTTTT. Encoded protein: CASTTGGPGTGELFF.

This clonotype came up a few times. The CDR3 nucleotides are TGTGCCAGCAGGGTGGGGGCCCCACAAGAGACCCAGTACTTC. This encodes CASRVGAPQETQYF. The rearrangement uses TRBV11-1 and TRBJ2-5; tentatively, D is TRBD1 (6 bases). V was shortened by 6 bases and J by 2 bases, with 13 bases between the two germline ends. The CDR3 spans 14 residues. Per germline, CDR1 SGHAT and CDR2 FQDESV (reference sequence).

This clonotype was observed at least ten times. This chain joins TRBV11-3 and TRBJ2-1; D unresolved. Germline V gene lookup returns CDR1 SGHNT and CDR2 YENEEA. The CDR3 loop spans 14 amino acids. The V and J ends lost 4 bases and 5 bases respectively, with 12 bases between them. CDR3 in DNA: TGTGCCAGCAGCTCCTCCGACGGTCACAATGAGCAGTTCTTC. This codes for CASSSSDGHNEQFF.

This clonotype was picked up many times. The chain couples TRBV12-3 or TRBV12-4 to TRBJ2-1; D unclear. Trimming stripped 3 bases from V and 0 bases from J, with 6 bases between. The CDR3 extends over 14 amino acids. CDR3 loop: CASSFTVSYNEQFF. The CDR3 DNA follows: TGTGCCAGCAGTTTTACCGTCTCCTACAATGAGCAGTTCTTC.

This chain joins TRBV7-9 and TRBJ1-1; D unclear. CDR3 length equals 15 residues. Germline-derived CDR1 and CDR2 are SEHNR and FQNEAQ (reference sequence). Trimming shortened V by 1 base and J by 1 base, and 10 bases separated the two germline ends. The CDR3 DNA sequence: TGTGCCAGCAGCTTAGACCTCTTCAAGAACACTGAAGCTTTCTTT. Its translation: CASSLDLFKNTEAFF.

This clonotype came up many times. The rearrangement uses TRBV11-3 and TRBJ1-1; D gene uncertain. V was trimmed by 2 bases and J by 2 bases, leaving 6 bases between them. Germline CDR1 reads SGHNT; CDR2 reads YENEEA. The CDR3 extends over 13 amino acids. CDR3 sequence reads: CASSLSENTEAFF. In DNA, the CDR3 is TGTGCCAGCAGCTTATCCGAAAACACTGAAGCTTTCTTT.

The rearrangement joins TRBV30 to TRBJ2-3, with TRBD1 matching 7 bases. This CDR3 contains 15 residues. CDR1 and CDR2 (germline): GTSNPN, SVGIG (reference sequence). V trimming: 1 base; J trimming: 1 base; junction bases outside the gene matches: 5. The CDR3 region has the DNA TGTGCCTGGAGTGGACAGGGTGTTCGCACAGATACGCAGTATTTT. This translates into CAWSGQGVRTDTQYF.

This clonotype came up many times. This sequence joins TRBV30 and TRBJ2-7; D not resolved. Looked up from germline, CDR1 is GTSNPN and CDR2 is SVGIG (reference sequence). This CDR3 has 12 amino acids. The V end was cut by 3 bases, the J end by 4 bases, with 10 bases between. This CDR3 reads CAWSRHPYEQYF. CDR3 bases: TGTGCCTGGAGCAGACATCCATACGAGCAGTACTTC.

The chain has TRBV29-1 and TRBJ2-7, with D hard to call. This CDR3 has 11 amino acids. V shed 2 bases and J shed 3 bases, with 5 bases lying between them. CDR1 SQVTM and CDR2 ANQGSEA come from the germline V gene. The CDR3 sequence: CSVELGYEQYF. CDR3 DNA sequence: TGCAGCGTTGAACTGGGCTACGAGCAGTACTTC.

The rearrangement joins TRBV18 to TRBJ2-6, with 8 bases lining up with TRBD2. Per the germline V gene, CDR1 is KGHSH and CDR2 is LQKENI. The V and J ends lost 3 bases and 0 bases, in that order; junction bases with no gene match: 10. CDR3 length: 19 residues. In DNA, the CDR3 is TGTGCCAGCTCACCGTACCCAGCGGGGGCCGGCTCTGGGGCCAACGTCCTGACTTTC. This sequence encodes CASSPYPAGAGSGANVLTF. The variable domain in full, completed from reference TRBV18 and TRBJ2-6, reads NAGVMQNPRHLVRRRGQEARLRCSPMKGHSHVYWYRQLPEEGLKFMVYLQKENIIDESGMPKERFSAEFPKEGPSILRIQQVVRGDSAAYFCASSPYPAGAGSGANVLTFGAGSRLTVL.

The rearrangement joins TRBV20-1 to TRBJ1-3; D is unresolved. V was cut by 6 bases and J by 1 base, with 16 bases left in between. Germline CDR1 and CDR2: DFQATT and SNEGSKA (reference sequence). The CDR3 spans 15 residues. This CDR3 is CSAPVPSGSGNTIYF. The CDR3 bases are TGCAGTGCCCCAGTCCCCAGTGGTTCTGGAAACACCATATATTTT.

The gene calls are TRBV7-9 and TRBJ2-2, with 10 bases fitting TRBD1. Germline V gene sequence: CDR1 SEHNR, CDR2 FQNEAQ (reference sequence). This CDR3 spans 16 amino acids. V shed 5 bases, J shed 6 bases, and the junction held 9 bases outside the gene matches. For the CDR3, the DNA is TGTGCCAGCAGCCCGAGACAGGGGGCGGGCGCCGGGGAGCTGTTTTTT. This sequence encodes CASSPRQGAGAGELFF.

This clonotype has ten or more counts. The chain joins TRBV30 to TRBJ1-1, with 10 bases aligning to TRBD1. J was trimmed by 6 bases and V by 2 bases; bases with no gene match: 12. Germline V lookup: CDR1 GTSNPN, CDR2 SVGIG (reference sequence). The length of the CDR3 is 16 residues. The CDR3: CAWSLPTWGTGAEAFF. Here the CDR3 DNA reads TGTGCCTGGAGTTTACCCACGTGGGGGACAGGGGCTGAAGCTTTCTTT.

The chain employs TRBV10-3 and TRBJ2-1; TRBD2 matches at 14 bases. V gave up 6 bases and J gave up 8 bases; unmatched junction bases: 6. The germline V gene encodes CDR1 ENHRY and CDR2 SYGVKD. The CDR3 covers 15 residues. CDR3 DNA sequence: TGTGCCATCAGAAAGGGACTAGCGGGAGACTATGAGCAGTTCTTC. Its translation is CAIRKGLAGDYEQFF.

The CDR3 bases are TGCGCCAGCAGCCAAGAAAGGGGGGTTAACTACGAGCAGTACTTC. Encoded protein: CASSQERGVNYEQYF. The J gene is TRBJ2-7, the V gene TRBV4-1; D may be TRBD1 or TRBD2 (6 bases each). Germline V gene sequence: CDR1 MGHRA, CDR2 YSYEKL. V gave up 0 bases and J gave up 3 bases, with 12 bases separating them. The CDR3 length is 15 residues.

This clonotype has a single count. The junction differs from germline at one of its ends, possibly a read error. This chain connects TRBV25-1 to TRBJ1-3; no definite D call. CDR3 length: 15 residues. The germline V gene has CDR1 MGHDK and CDR2 SYGVNS. This CDR3 reads CASSDGLSSGNTIYF. The CDR3 DNA reads as TGCGCCAGCAGTGACGGATTGAGCTCTGGAAACACCATATATTTT.

The sample holds many counts of this clonotype. The V gene is TRBV7-2, the J gene TRBJ2-5; 9 nucleotides align to TRBD1. V gave up 4 bases and J gave up 2 bases; unmatched junction bases: 2. The length of the CDR3 is 14 residues. CDR1 is SGHTA, CDR2 FQGNSA, per germline. CDR3 sequence: CASSWTGEQETQYF. Written as DNA, the CDR3 is TGTGCCAGCAGCTGGACAGGGGAGCAAGAGACCCAGTACTTC.

In its sample, this clonotype was seen a few times. This chain uses TRBV6-2 or TRBV6-3 with TRBJ1-1, with D unclear. Germline CDR1 MNHEY, CDR2 SVGEGT. V was shortened by 2 bases and J by 4 bases, with 11 bases between the two germline ends. This CDR3 comprises 14 residues. In DNA form, the CDR3 reads TGTGCCAGCAGTTACGTGGGTGGGTCCACTGAAGCTTTCTTT. This translates into CASSYVGGSTEAFF.

The gene calls are TRBV6-1 and TRBJ1-5, with a tentative D call TRBD1 (5 bases). Trimming removed 5 bases at V and 3 bases at J, with 11 bases between. The CDR3 is 14 amino acids. Germline CDR1 is MNHNS and CDR2 is SASEGT. The CDR3 nucleotides read TGTGCCAGCAGTTATTCAGGGCACAATCAGCCCCAGCATTTT. Translated, it gives CASSYSGHNQPQHF.

The V gene is TRBV19, the J gene TRBJ1-1; D is unresolved. V lost 4 bases and J lost 5, with 29 bases in between. The germline gives CDR1 LNHDA, CDR2 SQIVND (reference sequence). The CDR3 runs to 19 residues. The CDR3 spells CASSTHRVGKGETETEAFF. DNA for the CDR3: TGTGCCAGTAGTACCCACCGGGTGGGAAAGGGAGAAACGGAGACTGAAGCTTTCTTT.

This clonotype has just a few counts. This chain uses TRBV30 with TRBJ2-6, with 9 positions matching TRBD1. Germline V gene lookup returns CDR1 GTSNPN and CDR2 SVGIG (reference sequence). J lost 4 bases, V lost 8 bases, and 6 bases had no gene match. This CDR3 contains 14 residues. The CDR3 here is CAAGQGLGANVLTF. Here the CDR3 DNA reads TGTGCCGCCGGACAGGGGTTAGGGGCCAACGTCCTGACTTTC.

This clonotype was observed many times. V is TRBV6-1 and J is TRBJ1-1; D perhaps matches TRBD1 (6 bases). CDR1 is MNHNS, CDR2 SASEGT, per germline. This CDR3 region has 14 residues. V was clipped by 1 base and J by 5 bases, with 11 bases between them. This CDR3 reads CASSEDRVRTEAFF. CDR3 sequence (DNA): TGTGCCAGCAGTGAAGACAGGGTGAGGACTGAAGCTTTCTTT.

The sample holds many counts of this clonotype. The chain couples TRBV11-2 to TRBJ2-3, with 12 bases identical to TRBD2. V lost 3 bases to trimming and J lost 0 bases; unmatched junction nucleotides: 7. CDR3 length: 18 residues. Germline CDR1 and CDR2: SGHAT and FQNNGV. The CDR3 protein is CASSFLAGGVGSTDTQYF. The DNA of the CDR3 is TGTGCCAGCAGCTTTCTAGCGGGAGGGGTTGGTAGCACAGATACGCAGTATTTT.

V usage is TRBV7-2 and J usage is TRBJ2-2; weak D call: TRBD2 (5 bases). Germline V gives CDR1 SGHTA, CDR2 FQGNSA. The germline V and J ends were trimmed by 1 base and 7 bases, with 10 bases remaining between them. This CDR3 region has 14 residues. The DNA of the CDR3 is TGTGCCAGCAGCTTAGTTCCGGGGATCGGGGAGCTGTTTTTT. It specifies CASSLVPGIGELFF.

The CDR3 nucleotides read TGCGCCAGCAGCTCGGACAGTCTCAACTATGGCTACACCTTC. Translating it yields CASSSDSLNYGYTF. The chain combines TRBV5-1 with TRBJ1-2, with TRBD1 as a possible D gene (6 bases). The length of the CDR3 is 14 residues. The germline CDR1 and CDR2 sequences are SGHRS and YFSETQ. Trimming left V 3 bases short and J 2 bases short, with 11 bases between.

This clonotype occurred many times. The genes are TRBV27 and TRBJ2-7, with 8 bases that match TRBD1. Trimming took 6 bases from V and 9 from J; bases not matched to a gene: 16. This CDR3 has 15 residues. Germline V CDR1 and CDR2: MNHEY, SMNVEV (reference sequence). CDR3 in DNA: TGTGCCAGCAGCTACGGGACAGGCATTGAGGGAGGGCAGTACTTC. It specifies CASSYGTGIEGGQYF.

This clonotype was recorded a few times. The chain recombines TRBV6-2 or TRBV6-3 with TRBJ2-5; D possibly matches TRBD1 or TRBD2 (6 bases each). Trimming left V 5 bases short and J 6 bases short, with 19 bases between. The germline CDR1 and CDR2 sequences are MNHEY and SVGEGT. There are 15 residues in the CDR3. CDR3 sequence reads: CASSTTTTRGKTQYF. The DNA of the CDR3 is TGTGCCAGCAGTACAACCACGACTAGGGGGAAGACCCAGTACTTC.

Ten or more counts support this clonotype. The chain employs TRBV6-1 and TRBJ2-7; no firm D call. Trimming stripped 4 bases from V and 3 bases from J, with 16 bases between. The CDR3 length is 15 residues. Germline assignment: CDR1 MNHNS and CDR2 SASEGT. The CDR3 spells CASSANALLFYEQYF. Here the CDR3 DNA reads TGTGCCAGCAGTGCAAACGCCCTGTTATTCTACGAGCAGTACTTC.

This clonotype has a handful of counts. The chain joins TRBV4-1 to TRBJ2-7; D remains unclear. V dropped 2 bases and J dropped 2 bases, with 10 bases sitting between them. The CDR3 is 14 amino acids. Per germline, CDR1 MGHRA and CDR2 YSYEKL. The CDR3 nucleotides are TGCGCCAGCAGCCAATTACGGAGCGCCTACGAGCAGTACTTC. It is translated as CASSQLRSAYEQYF.

This clonotype was found many times. The V and J genes are TRBV5-8 and TRBJ2-7; 7 bases fit TRBD2. The length of the CDR3 is 14 residues. The ends lost 1 base at V and 2 bases at J; junction bases unmatched: 3. Germline V gene lookup returns CDR1 SGHTS and CDR2 YDEGEE. The CDR3 coding sequence is TGTGCCAGCAGCTTGCTAGCGGAGACCTACGAGCAGTACTTC. Translation: CASSLLAETYEQYF.

Of note for this clonotype: A much larger clone differs by one base, so this may be a read error. The CDR3 here is CASSLDRGWDYGYTF. The CDR3 nucleotides are TGTGCCAGCAGTCTCGACAGGGGGTGGGACTATGGCTACACCTTC. The chain is built from TRBV27 and TRBJ1-2; TRBD1 matches 9 bases. Germline CDR1 is MNHEY and CDR2 is SMNVEV (reference sequence). The CDR3 has 15 residues. Germline trimming cut 5 bases from V and 3 bases from J; bases unmatched to any gene: 7.